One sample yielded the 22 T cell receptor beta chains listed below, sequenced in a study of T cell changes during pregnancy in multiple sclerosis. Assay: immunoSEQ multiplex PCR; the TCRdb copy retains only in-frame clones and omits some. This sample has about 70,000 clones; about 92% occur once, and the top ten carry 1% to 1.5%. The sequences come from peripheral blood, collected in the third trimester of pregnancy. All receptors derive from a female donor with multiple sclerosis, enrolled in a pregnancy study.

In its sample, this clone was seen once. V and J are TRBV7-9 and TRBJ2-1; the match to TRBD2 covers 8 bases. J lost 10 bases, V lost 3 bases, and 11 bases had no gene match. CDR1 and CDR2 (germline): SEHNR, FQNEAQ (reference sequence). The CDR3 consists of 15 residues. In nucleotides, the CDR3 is TGTGCCAGCAGCTTTGTAACGGGAGGGCCTCAGGAGCAGTTCTTC. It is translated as CASSFVTGGPQEQFF.

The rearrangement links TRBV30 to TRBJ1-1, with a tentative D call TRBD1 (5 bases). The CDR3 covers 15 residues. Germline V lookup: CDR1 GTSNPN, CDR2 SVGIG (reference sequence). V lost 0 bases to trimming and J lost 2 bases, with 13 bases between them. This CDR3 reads CAWSVRGSVNTEAFF. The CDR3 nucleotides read TGTGCCTGGAGTGTACGGGGGTCGGTAAACACTGAAGCTTTCTTT.

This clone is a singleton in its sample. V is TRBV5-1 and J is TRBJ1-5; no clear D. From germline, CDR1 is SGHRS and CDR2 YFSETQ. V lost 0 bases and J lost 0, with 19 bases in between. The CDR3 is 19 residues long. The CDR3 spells CASSLAEDHKEGSNQPQHF. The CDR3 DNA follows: TGCGCCAGCAGCTTGGCCGAGGACCACAAGGAGGGTAGCAATCAGCCCCAGCATTTT. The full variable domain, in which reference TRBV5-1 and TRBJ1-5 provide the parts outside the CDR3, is KAGVTQTPRYLIKTRGQQVTLSCSPISGHRSVSWYQQTPGQGLQFLFEYFSETQRNKGNFPGRFSGRQFSNSRSEMNVSTLELGDSALYLCASSLAEDHKEGSNQPQHFGDGTRLSIL.

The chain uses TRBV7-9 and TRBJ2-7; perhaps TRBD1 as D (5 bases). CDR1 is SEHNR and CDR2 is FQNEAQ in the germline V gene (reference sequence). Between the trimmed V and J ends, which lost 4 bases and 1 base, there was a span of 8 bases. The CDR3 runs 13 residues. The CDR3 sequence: CASSWAGSYEQYF. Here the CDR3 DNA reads TGTGCCAGCAGCTGGGCAGGGTCCTACGAGCAGTACTTC.

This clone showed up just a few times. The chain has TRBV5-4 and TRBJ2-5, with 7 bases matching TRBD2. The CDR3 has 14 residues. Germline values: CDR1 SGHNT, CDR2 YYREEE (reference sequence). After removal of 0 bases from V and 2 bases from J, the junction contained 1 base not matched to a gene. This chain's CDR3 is CASSLAGGQETQYF. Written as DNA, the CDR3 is TGTGCCAGCAGCTTGGCCGGGGGGCAAGAGACCCAGTACTTC.

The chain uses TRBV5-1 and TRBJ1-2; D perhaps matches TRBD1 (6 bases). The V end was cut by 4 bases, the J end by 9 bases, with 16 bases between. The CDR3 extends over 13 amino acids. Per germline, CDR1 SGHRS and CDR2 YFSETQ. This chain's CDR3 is CASSPDRTGSYTF. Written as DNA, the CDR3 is TGCGCCAGCAGCCCCGATAGAACAGGGAGCTACACCTTC.

Written as DNA, the CDR3 is TGTGCCAGCAGTTTCACGGACAGGGACACTGAAGCTTTCTTT. This sequence encodes CASSFTDRDTEAFF. This rearrangement joins TRBV6-5 to TRBJ1-1, with TRBD1 matching 8 bases. V was pared by 4 bases and J by 3 bases, with 4 bases of the junction left unmatched. CDR1 is MNHEY and CDR2 is SVGAGI in the germline V gene. This CDR3 has 14 amino acids.

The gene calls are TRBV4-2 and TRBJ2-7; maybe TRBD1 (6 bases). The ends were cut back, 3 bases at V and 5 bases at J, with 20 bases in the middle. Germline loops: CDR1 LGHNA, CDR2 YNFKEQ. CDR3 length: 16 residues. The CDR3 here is CASSHPTGQKSHEQYF. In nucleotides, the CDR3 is TGTGCCAGCAGCCACCCAACGGGACAAAAATCCCACGAGCAGTACTTC.

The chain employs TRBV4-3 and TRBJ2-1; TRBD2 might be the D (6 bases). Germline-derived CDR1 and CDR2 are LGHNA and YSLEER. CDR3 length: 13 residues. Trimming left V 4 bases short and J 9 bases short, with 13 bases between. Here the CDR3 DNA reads TGCGCCAGCAGCCCACTGGGGGGTTCTGAGCAGTTCTTC. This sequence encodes CASSPLGGSEQFF.

The CDR3 here is CASSYNRVYNEQFF. The CDR3, as DNA: TGTGCCAGCAGTTATAACAGGGTTTACAATGAGCAGTTCTTC. The chain employs TRBV27 and TRBJ2-1; the D gene is possibly TRBD1 (6 bases). The CDR3 is 14 residues long. The germline V and J ends were trimmed by 4 bases and 4 bases, with 11 bases remaining between them. The germline V gene encodes CDR1 MNHEY and CDR2 SMNVEV (reference sequence).

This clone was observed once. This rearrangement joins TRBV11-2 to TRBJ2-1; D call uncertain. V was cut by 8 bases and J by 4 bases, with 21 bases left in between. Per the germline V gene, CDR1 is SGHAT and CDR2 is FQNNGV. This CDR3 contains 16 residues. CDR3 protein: CASGPLDKPLYNEQFF. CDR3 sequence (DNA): TGTGCCAGCGGGCCGTTAGACAAACCTTTATACAATGAGCAGTTCTTC.

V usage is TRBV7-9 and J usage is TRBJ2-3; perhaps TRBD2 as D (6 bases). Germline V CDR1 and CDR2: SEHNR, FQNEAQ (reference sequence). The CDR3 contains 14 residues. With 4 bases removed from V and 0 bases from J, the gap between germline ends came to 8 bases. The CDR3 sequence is CASSYGGSTDTQYF. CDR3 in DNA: TGTGCCAGCAGCTACGGGGGTAGCACAGATACGCAGTATTTT.

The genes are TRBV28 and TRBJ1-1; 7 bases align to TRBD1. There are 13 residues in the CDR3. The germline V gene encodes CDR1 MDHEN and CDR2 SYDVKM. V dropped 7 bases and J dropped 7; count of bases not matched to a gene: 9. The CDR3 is CASTKAGGVEAFF. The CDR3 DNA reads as TGTGCCAGCACGAAAGCAGGGGGAGTTGAAGCTTTCTTT.

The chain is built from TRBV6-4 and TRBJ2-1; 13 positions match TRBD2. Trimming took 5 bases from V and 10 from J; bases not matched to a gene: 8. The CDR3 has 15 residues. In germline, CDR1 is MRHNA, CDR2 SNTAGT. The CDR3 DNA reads TGTGCCAGCAGTCAAGGACTAGCGGGAGTAGAAGAGCAGTTCTTC. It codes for CASSQGLAGVEEQFF.

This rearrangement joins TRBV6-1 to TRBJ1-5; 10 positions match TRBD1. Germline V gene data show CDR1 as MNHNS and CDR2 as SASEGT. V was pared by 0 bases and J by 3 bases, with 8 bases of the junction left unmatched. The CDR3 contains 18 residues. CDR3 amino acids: CASSEAGTGVGFNQPQHF. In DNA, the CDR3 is TGTGCCAGCAGTGAAGCGGGGACAGGGGTGGGATTCAATCAGCCCCAGCATTTT.

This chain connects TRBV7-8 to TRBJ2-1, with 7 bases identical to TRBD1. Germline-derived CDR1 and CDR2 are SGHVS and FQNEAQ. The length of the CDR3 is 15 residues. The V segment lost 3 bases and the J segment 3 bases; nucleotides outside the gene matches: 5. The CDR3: CASSFGQVFYNEQFF. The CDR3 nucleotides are TGTGCCAGCAGCTTCGGACAGGTTTTCTACAATGAGCAGTTCTTC.

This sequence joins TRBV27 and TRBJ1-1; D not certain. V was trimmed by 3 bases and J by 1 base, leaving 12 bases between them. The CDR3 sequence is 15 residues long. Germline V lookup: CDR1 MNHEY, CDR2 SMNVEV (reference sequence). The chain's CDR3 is CASSLVPAGNTEAFF. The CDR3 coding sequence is TGTGCCAGCAGTTTGGTCCCCGCAGGGAACACTGAAGCTTTCTTT.

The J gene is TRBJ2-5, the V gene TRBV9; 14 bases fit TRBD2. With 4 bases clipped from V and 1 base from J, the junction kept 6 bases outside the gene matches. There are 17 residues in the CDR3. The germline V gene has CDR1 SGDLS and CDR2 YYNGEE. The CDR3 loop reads CASSPGLAGGTQETQYF. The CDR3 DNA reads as TGTGCCAGCAGCCCTGGACTAGCGGGAGGTACCCAAGAGACCCAGTACTTC.

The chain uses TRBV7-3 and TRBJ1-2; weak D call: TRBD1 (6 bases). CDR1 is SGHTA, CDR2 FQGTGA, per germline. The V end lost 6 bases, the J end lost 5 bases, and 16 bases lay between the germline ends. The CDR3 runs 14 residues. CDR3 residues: CASSQGRGEYGYTF. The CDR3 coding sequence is TGTGCCAGCAGTCAGGGCAGGGGCGAATATGGCTACACCTTC.

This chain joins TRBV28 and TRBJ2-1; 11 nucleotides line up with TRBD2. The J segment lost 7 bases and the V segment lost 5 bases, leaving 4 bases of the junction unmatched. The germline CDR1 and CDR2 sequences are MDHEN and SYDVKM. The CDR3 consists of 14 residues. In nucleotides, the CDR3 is TGTGCCAGCAGTCAGACTAGCGGGGAGAATGAGCAGTTCTTC. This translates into CASSQTSGENEQFF.

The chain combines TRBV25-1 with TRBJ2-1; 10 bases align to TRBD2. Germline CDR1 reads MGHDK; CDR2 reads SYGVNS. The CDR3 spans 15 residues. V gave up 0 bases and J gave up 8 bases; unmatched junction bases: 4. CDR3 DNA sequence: TGTGCCAGCAGTGAATATAGCGGGAGGATCGATGAGCAGTTCTTC. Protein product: CASSEYSGRIDEQFF.

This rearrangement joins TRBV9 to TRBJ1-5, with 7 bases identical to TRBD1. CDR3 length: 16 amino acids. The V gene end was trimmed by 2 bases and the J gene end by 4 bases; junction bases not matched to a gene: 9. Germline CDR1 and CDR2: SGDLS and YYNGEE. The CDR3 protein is CASSVGGTALNQPQHF. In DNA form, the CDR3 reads TGTGCCAGCAGCGTCGGAGGGACAGCGTTGAATCAGCCCCAGCATTTT.